The 29 T cell receptor beta chains listed next were all sequenced from one sample in a study of T cell responses to AZD1222 COVID-19 vaccine. Using immunoSEQ multiplex PCR, the repertoire was profiled, and TCRdb retains in-frame clones only, with some absent. The table shows about 150,000 clones, with 75% to 85% occurring only once. Sequenced here: peripheral blood, sampled 28 days after the second dose of the MenACWY control vaccine. Receptors originate from an adult who received the MenACWY meningococcal vaccine as a control.

This sequence joins TRBV27 and TRBJ2-1; D is possibly TRBD1 or TRBD2 (6 bases each). CDR1 and CDR2 from the germline V gene are MNHEY and SMNVEV (reference sequence). V lost 1 base and J 8 bases, leaving 15 bases between the germline ends. This CDR3 spans 15 amino acids. This chain's CDR3 is CASSLYRPGGDEQFF. For the CDR3, the DNA is TGTGCCAGCAGTTTATACCGGCCCGGGGGCGATGAGCAGTTCTTC.

The chain couples TRBV5-4 to TRBJ2-2, with D perhaps being TRBD1 or TRBD2 (7 bases each). This CDR3 spans 17 amino acids. The germline V gene encodes CDR1 SGHNT and CDR2 YYREEE (reference sequence). V was trimmed by 4 bases and J by 4 bases, leaving 20 bases between them. This CDR3 reads CASSPQGGARGTGELFF. CDR3 nucleotide sequence: TGTGCCAGCAGCCCGCAGGGGGGGGCTCGGGGCACCGGGGAGCTGTTTTTT.

The genes are TRBV3-1 (or the pseudogene TRBV3-2) and TRBJ1-2; perhaps TRBD1 as D (5 bases). The CDR3 runs 15 residues. Germline-derived CDR1 and CDR2 are LGHDT and YNNKEL (reference sequence). Trimming removed 5 bases from V and 2 bases from J, with 15 bases in between. The CDR3 reads CASSKRLGRNYGYTF. For the CDR3, the DNA is TGTGCCAGCAGCAAAAGACTGGGACGGAACTATGGCTACACCTTC.

This clone was observed once. This sequence joins TRBV7-8 and TRBJ2-1, with 15 bases aligning to TRBD2. Germline CDR1 is SGHVS and CDR2 is FQNEAQ. V lost 2 bases to trimming and J lost 5 bases; unmatched junction nucleotides: 1. The CDR3 is made up of 16 amino acids. The CDR3 bases are TGTGCCAGCAGCTTAAGGACTAGCGGGAGGGACAATGAGCAGTTCTTC. Translating gives CASSLRTSGRDNEQFF.

The chain uses TRBV12-5 and TRBJ2-3; D might be TRBD1 (7 bases). The V end lost 5 bases, the J end lost 0 bases, and 12 bases lay between the germline ends. The CDR3 loop spans 15 amino acids. Germline values: CDR1 LGHNT, CDR2 FRNRAP. CDR3 sequence: CASGVQGGSTDTQYF. The CDR3 bases are TGTGCTAGTGGTGTCCAGGGGGGAAGCACAGATACGCAGTATTTT.

This clone is a singleton in its sample. This chain joins TRBV6-5 and TRBJ2-1; D call uncertain. This CDR3 comprises 13 residues. Germline V lookup: CDR1 MNHEY, CDR2 SVGAGI. The germline V and J ends were trimmed by 6 bases and 4 bases, with 10 bases remaining between them. CDR3 sequence reads: CASSLTPYNEQFF. DNA of the CDR3: TGTGCCAGCAGCCTGACCCCATACAATGAGCAGTTCTTC.

The chain uses TRBV4-1 and TRBJ1-6; D may be TRBD1 (5 bases). Germline V lookup: CDR1 MGHRA, CDR2 YSYEKL. Trimming left V 0 bases short and J 5 bases short, with 11 bases between. CDR3 size: 16 residues. The CDR3 region is CASSQEGVRHNSPLHF. The CDR3 DNA is TGCGCCAGCAGCCAAGAAGGGGTCAGGCATAATTCACCCCTCCACTTT.

The CDR3 loop is CASSDRGREPLHF. The CDR3 coding sequence is TGTGCCAGCAGTGACAGGGGGCGGGAACCCCTCCACTTT. The chain has TRBV6-1 and TRBJ1-6; 8 bases fit TRBD1. The junction had 4 bases not matched to a gene; V was cut back by 3 bases and J by 12 bases. Looked up from germline, CDR1 is MNHNS and CDR2 is SASEGT. The CDR3 length is 13 residues.

The rearrangement joins TRBV19 to TRBJ2-2; 8 bases line up with TRBD2. The CDR3 contains 17 residues. Losses at the gene ends were 6 bases for V and 3 bases for J; bases not matched to a gene: 12. The germline V gene has CDR1 LNHDA and CDR2 SQIVND (reference sequence). In nucleotides, the CDR3 is TGTGCCAGTAGCCGCCGCTCCGGGGGGGCGGACACCGGGGAGCTGTTTTTT. As protein: CASSRRSGGADTGELFF.

A word on this clone: A read error may produce the germline difference seen at one junction end. The J gene is TRBJ1-2, the V gene TRBV4-1; 7 bases agree with TRBD1. CDR1 and CDR2 (germline): MGHRA, YSYEKL. There are 12 residues in the CDR3. The CDR3 is CASSQDGGTAYF. The CDR3 nucleotides are TGCGCCAGCAGCCAAGACGGGGGGACAGCTTACTTC.

The V call is TRBV5-4, the J call TRBJ1-1; no reliable D call. Trimming removed 4 bases from V and 0 bases from J, with 7 bases in between. Germline V CDR1 and CDR2: SGHNT, YYREEE (reference sequence). There are 13 residues in the CDR3. CDR3 amino acids: CASSRTVNTEAFF. The CDR3 coding sequence is TGTGCCAGCAGCCGCACGGTGAACACTGAAGCTTTCTTT.

The chain has TRBV4-1 and TRBJ2-3; D gene ambiguous. Germline lookup yields CDR1 MGHRA and CDR2 YSYEKL. Trimming cost V 0 bases and J 11 bases, with 18 bases left between them. This CDR3 is 15 amino acids long. CDR3 in amino acids: CASSQERLLPARQYF. The CDR3 DNA reads as TGCGCCAGCAGCCAAGAAAGACTTCTCCCTGCAAGGCAGTATTTT.

The chain recombines TRBV11-2 with TRBJ1-2, with no clear D. The germline V gene has CDR1 SGHAT and CDR2 FQNNGV. The CDR3 is 13 amino acids. V lost 2 bases to trimming and J lost 5 bases, with 9 bases between them. CDR3 in amino acids: CASSLSPEYGYTF. In DNA form, the CDR3 reads TGTGCCAGCAGCTTAAGTCCAGAGTATGGCTACACCTTC.

The rearrangement uses TRBV6-2 or TRBV6-3 and TRBJ2-2; the match to TRBD1 covers 12 bases. The CDR3 consists of 16 residues. V lost 6 bases and J lost 3; bases outside the gene matches: 5. Germline CDR1 is MNHEY and CDR2 is SVGEGT. The CDR3 DNA reads as TGTGCCAGCAGCCGGGGACAGGGGGCGTACACCGGGGAGCTGTTTTTT. Its protein product is CASSRGQGAYTGELFF.

The CDR3 sequence: CASSQMDSNYGYTF. DNA for the CDR3: TGTGCCAGCAGCCAGATGGACAGTAACTATGGCTACACCTTC. This sequence joins TRBV14 and TRBJ1-2, with TRBD1 as a possible D gene (6 bases). From germline, CDR1 is SGHDN and CDR2 FVKESK. This CDR3 has 14 residues. V was clipped by 3 bases and J by 1 base, with 9 bases between them. Full variable domain (missing parts from reference TRBV14 and TRBJ1-2): EAGVTQFPSHSVIEKGQTVTLRCDPISGHDNLYWYRRVMGKEIKFLLHFVKESKQDESGMPNNRFLAERTGGTYSTLKVQPAELEDSGVYFCASSQMDSNYGYTFGSGTRLTVV.

This clone was observed a handful of times. The J gene is TRBJ1-2, the V gene TRBV19; no firm D call. Germline V CDR1 and CDR2: LNHDA, SQIVND (reference sequence). The CDR3 covers 14 residues. Trimming took off 2 bases at V and 5 bases at J, with 12 bases between the two ends. The CDR3 is CASSILSLGYGYTF. The DNA of the CDR3 is TGTGCCAGTAGTATATTGTCGTTGGGGTATGGCTACACCTTC. Full variable domain (missing parts from reference TRBV19 and TRBJ1-2): DGGITQSPKYLFRKEGQNVTLSCEQNLNHDAMYWYRQDPGQGLRLIYYSQIVNDFQKGDIAEGYSVSREKKESFPLTVTSAQKNPTAFYLCASSILSLGYGYTFGSGTRLTVV.

This clone showed up just once. The V gene is TRBV7-9, the J gene TRBJ1-5, with a possible D match to TRBD1 (5 bases). The CDR3 runs to 14 residues. From germline, CDR1 is SEHNR and CDR2 FQNEAQ (reference sequence). Trimming took 5 bases from V and 4 from J, leaving 12 bases between them. CDR3 DNA sequence: TGTGCCAGCAGCCCCGGGGGTCGGAATCAGCCCCAGCATTTT. Translated, it gives CASSPGGRNQPQHF. Filled out from reference TRBV7-9 and TRBJ1-5, the complete variable domain reads DTGVSQNPRHKITKRGQNVTFRCDPISEHNRLYWYRQTLGQGPEFLTYFQNEAQLEKSRLLSDRFSAERPKGSFSTLEIQRTEQGDSAMYLCASSPGGRNQPQHFGDGTRLSIL.

The chain uses TRBV6-5 and TRBJ1-2; 9 nucleotides line up with TRBD1. The V gene's germline CDR1 is MNHEY and CDR2 SVGAGI. The CDR3 sequence is 15 residues long. J lost 8 bases, V lost 6 bases, and 13 bases had no gene match. The CDR3 sequence: CASRSGTGLSRGYTF. The CDR3 coding sequence is TGTGCCAGCAGATCCGGGACAGGGCTTTCTCGGGGCTACACCTTC.

This chain joins TRBV7-9 and TRBJ2-7, with D maybe TRBD1 (6 bases). The CDR3 consists of 15 residues. Germline CDR1 is SEHNR and CDR2 is FQNEAQ (reference sequence). Trimming cost V 3 bases and J 3 bases, with 15 bases left between them. In nucleotides, the CDR3 is TGTGCCAGCAGCTTTCCTGCGCAGGGGCTCTACGAGCAGTACTTC. Its protein is CASSFPAQGLYEQYF. Filled out from reference TRBV7-9 and TRBJ2-7, the complete variable domain reads DTGVSQNPRHKITKRGQNVTFRCDPISEHNRLYWYRQTLGQGPEFLTYFQNEAQLEKSRLLSDRFSAERPKGSFSTLEIQRTEQGDSAMYLCASSFPAQGLYEQYFGPGTRLTVT.

The rearrangement joins TRBV28 to TRBJ1-3; D not resolved. CDR1 MDHEN and CDR2 SYDVKM come from the germline V gene. The CDR3 has 15 amino acids. V gave up 2 bases and J gave up 2 bases, with 10 bases separating them. The CDR3 nucleotides are TGTGCCAGCAGTTTACTAAGCCTCCCTGGAAACACCATATATTTT. Amino acids: CASSLLSLPGNTIYF.

This clone was counted a single time. The rearrangement links TRBV7-8 to TRBJ2-7; 7 nucleotides agree with TRBD2. Germline CDR1 reads SGHVS; CDR2 reads FQNEAQ. This CDR3 spans 14 amino acids. The V and J ends lost 3 bases and 3 bases, in that order; junction bases with no gene match: 5. CDR3 nucleotide sequence: TGTGCCAGCAGCTTTATGGCGGGAGTCTACGAGCAGTACTTC. It is translated as CASSFMAGVYEQYF.

This sequence joins TRBV24-1 and TRBJ1-2; D not resolved. CDR1 is KGHDR, CDR2 SFDVKD, per germline. Trimming left V 2 bases short and J 6 bases short, with 9 bases between. The CDR3 has 13 residues. Here the CDR3 reads CATSDSRPDGYTF. Written as DNA, the CDR3 is TGTGCCACCAGTGATTCTCGGCCAGATGGCTACACCTTC.

This clone has a handful of counts. V is TRBV19 and J is TRBJ2-1, with 8 positions matching TRBD2. Per germline, CDR1 LNHDA and CDR2 SQIVND (reference sequence). This CDR3 comprises 17 residues. Unmatched junction bases numbered 13, after V lost 3 bases and J lost 6 bases. The CDR3 nucleotides are TGTGCCAGTAGTATTCCCCCCCTGGCGGGGGGACCCAATGAGCAGTTCTTC. Translated, it gives CASSIPPLAGGPNEQFF.

This rearrangement joins TRBV11-2 to TRBJ1-1; possible D gene TRBD1, 6 bases. CDR1 is SGHAT and CDR2 is FQNNGV in the germline V gene. V lost 3 bases and J 7 bases, leaving 15 bases between the germline ends. The CDR3 is 14 amino acids. CDR3 bases: TGTGCCAGCAGCTTGTTAAGGGGGAAGGTTGAAGCTTTCTTT. Translating it yields CASSLLRGKVEAFF.

The rearrangement uses TRBV24-1 and TRBJ2-4; D uncertain. The CDR3 has 13 amino acids. V lost 3 bases, J lost 5 bases, and 7 bases lay in between. Germline V gene sequence: CDR1 KGHDR, CDR2 SFDVKD. The chain's CDR3 is CATSDGPQNIQYF. CDR3 bases: TGTGCCACCAGTGATGGACCACAAAACATTCAGTACTTC.

J is TRBJ1-4 and V is TRBV5-4; perhaps TRBD1 as D (5 bases). There are 14 residues in the CDR3. Between the trimmed V and J ends, which lost 4 bases and 5 bases, there was a span of 12 bases. Germline CDR1 and CDR2: SGHNT and YYREEE (reference sequence). The CDR3 DNA reads as TGTGCCAGCAGCCTGGGACGGGTAAATGAAAAACTGTTTTTT. Its translation: CASSLGRVNEKLFF.

A note on this clone: This CDR3 is also generated by other DNA sequences in the sample. V is TRBV5-1 and J is TRBJ2-3; 7 bases line up with TRBD2. Looked up from germline, CDR1 is SGHRS and CDR2 is YFSETQ. The CDR3 contains 13 residues. Trimming at V came to 5 bases and at J to 3 bases, leaving 3 bases not matched to a gene. The CDR3 spells CASSPGGTDTQYF. In DNA, the CDR3 is TGCGCCAGCAGTCCGGGGGGTACAGATACGCAGTATTTT.

The chain uses TRBV27 and TRBJ2-1, with 8 bases fitting TRBD2. CDR1 is MNHEY and CDR2 is SMNVEV in the germline V gene (reference sequence). V lost 4 bases to trimming and J lost 7 bases; unmatched junction nucleotides: 15. The CDR3 is 17 residues long. The CDR3 sequence is CASSSELLTRGRNEQFF. The CDR3 region has the DNA TGTGCCAGCAGTTCTGAATTACTAACTCGCGGGAGGAATGAGCAGTTCTTC.

The genes are TRBV4-2 and TRBJ1-3; 7 bases line up with TRBD1. Germline CDR1 LGHNA, CDR2 YNFKEQ. There are 18 residues in the CDR3. J lost 3 bases, V lost 3 bases, and 14 bases had no gene match. The CDR3 loop is CASSQDRWEWIGGNTIYF. The CDR3 DNA is TGTGCCAGCAGCCAGGACAGGTGGGAATGGATTGGTGGAAACACCATATATTTT.